Listed below are T cell receptor beta chains from one sample, sequenced in a study of T cells after yellow fever vaccination. From the 5' RACE reads, TCRdb called clonotypes with MiXCR, one entry per CDR3 protein. This table holds just under 85,000 distinct CDR3 sequences, approximately 12% found once. The sequencing here drew on CD8+ T cells not binding an NS4B(214-222) dextramer, sorted from PBMCs, taken approximately 22 days after the first yellow fever vaccination. These TCRs come from a man younger than 35 who received the YFV17D yellow fever vaccine. CDR3s include the opening cysteine and the closing phenylalanine or tryptophan. Fields, in order: clone size, V gene, CDR3 protein. Not all rows give a size; the values are once, few, many and, for expanded clones, a class.

- | TRBV2 | CASSEGSRGNEQFF
- | TRBV5-5 | CASSLGGYGYTF
- | TRBV5-1 | CASSLRRGNTGELFF
few | TRBV7-9 | CASSLYEGGKNIQYF
- | TRBV7-8 | CASSPGAAKQYF
few | TRBV20-1 | CSARVGRPPGTQYF
many | TRBV10-3 | CAIRSTTWTATSDTQYF
few | TRBV4-1 | CASSQDGAENYGYTF
- | TRBV7-2 | CASSFPANTGELFF
- | TRBV4-1 | CASSQEGRGQETQYF
few | TRBV6-2/TRBV6-3 | CASYPFGGAYEQYF
- | TRBV7-8 | CASSLELATDTQYF
once | TRBV6-5 | CASSYGQGLGYEQYF
- | TRBV7-6 | CASSLEPGQQPMNTEAFF
once | TRBV7-6 | CASSSPSGGGGRSSTGELFF
few | TRBV28 | CASSSLRGFLEAFF
- | TRBV25-1 | CASSPMGLSRNEQFF
few | TRBV29-1 | CSVLPRWQPGQETQYF
few | TRBV29-1 | CSVWWDTGELFF
few | TRBV7-9 | CASSLNGQAYEQYF
- | TRBV20-1 | CSARGGLSNEQFF
few | TRBV12-3/TRBV12-4 | CASSFLAANTGELFF
- | TRBV7-9 | CASSLAEANEQFF
few | TRBV5-1 | CASSQTGNPYNEQFF
few | TRBV5-1 | CASSYVGGNTEAFF
- | TRBV10-3 | CAINTGAYTEAFF
- | TRBV12-3/TRBV12-4 | CASSFLGGTGELFF
- | TRBV7-6 | CASSTGSGNQPQHF
- | TRBV5-6 | CASSLGLAGRTGELFF
- | TRBV12-3/TRBV12-4 | CASSSAGPTEAFF
- | TRBV2 | CASSEMDQPQHF
- | TRBV5-6 | CAISPGVLYNEQFF
few | TRBV11-1 | CASSLRDRGTGELFF
many | TRBV15 | CSNQPQHF
few | TRBV7-6 | CASSVSGGTELPETQYF
- | TRBV4-1 | CASSQAPLGTITYEQYF
few | TRBV6-5 | CASSYRGEGNTIYF
few | TRBV4-3 | CASSQVRGGYEQYF
- | TRBV9 | CASSVVSHEQFF
many | TRBV29-1 | CSVRLAGDANTGELFF
few | TRBV27 | CASSPLPPTEAFF
few | TRBV10-2 | CASSRPAAYEQYF
- | TRBV5-1 | CPSSFVAGGQDEQFF
many | TRBV12-3/TRBV12-4 | CASSSLAGEQFF